The present entry profiles one T cell receptor (beta chain) with its context. The sample carries other DNA sequences with the same CDR3. Looked up from germline, CDR1 is SGHAT and CDR2 is FQNNGV. V was pared by 1 base and J by 2 bases, with 0 bases of the junction left unmatched. This CDR3 has 14 amino acids. Genomic DNA of each subset was evenly split across several immunoSEQ plates. TCRdb keeps only in-frame clones here, not all; method: immunoSEQ multiplex PCR. The sample has roughly 2.5 million clones; over 85% are singletons. The entry originates in a study of shared clonotypes between healthy human individuals.

The origin of this receptor is a man between 18 and 35 years old in good health. The gene calls are TRBV11-2 and TRBJ2-7; 9 bases agree with TRBD2. The specimen sequenced was naive CD4+ T cells sorted from blood. Subset of the sample: CD45RA+ positively selected. CDR3 loop: CASSLVAGAYEQYF. CDR3 sequence (DNA): TGTGCCAGCAGCTTAGTAGCGGGGGCCTACGAGCAGTACTTC.